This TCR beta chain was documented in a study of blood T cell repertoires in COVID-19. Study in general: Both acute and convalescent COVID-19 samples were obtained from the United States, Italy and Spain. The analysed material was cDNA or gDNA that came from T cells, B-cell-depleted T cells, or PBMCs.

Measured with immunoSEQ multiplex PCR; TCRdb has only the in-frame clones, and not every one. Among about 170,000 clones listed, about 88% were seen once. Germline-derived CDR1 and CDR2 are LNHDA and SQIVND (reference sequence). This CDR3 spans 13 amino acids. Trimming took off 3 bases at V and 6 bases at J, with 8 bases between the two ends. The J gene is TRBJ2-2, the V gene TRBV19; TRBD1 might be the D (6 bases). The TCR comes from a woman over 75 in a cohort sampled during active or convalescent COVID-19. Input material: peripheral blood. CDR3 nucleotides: TGTGCCAGTAGTATCAACAGGGCCGGGGAGCTGTTTTTT. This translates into CASSINRAGELFF.